Here is one TCR beta chain with its context. This entry belongs to a study of blood T cell repertoires in COVID-19. Study overall: The United States, Italy and Spain were the sources of the acute and convalescent COVID-19 samples. PBMCs, B-cell-depleted T cells, or T cells were the source of the cDNA or gDNA that made up the material.

Trimming removed 3 bases from V and 4 bases from J, with 9 bases in between. This CDR3 is 13 amino acids long. Germline values: CDR1 LNHDA, CDR2 SQIVND (reference sequence). Authors' methods: From reference gene primer amplification, estimates of nucleated cell counts were derived. The protocol was immunoSEQ multiplex PCR, while the TCRdb copy is restricted to in-frame clones and leaves out a portion. V and J calls and clone size are as listed in that table; D and trimming were resolved from the DNA. This table holds about 120,000 clones, over 75% found once. The TCR comes from a man of 80 years or more with acute or convalescent COVID-19. The chain recombines TRBV19 with TRBJ1-2; TRBD1 might be the D (5 bases). The sequencing sample was made of peripheral blood. This CDR3 reads CASSIKGLYGYTF. The CDR3 DNA reads as TGTGCCAGTAGTATTAAGGGACTCTATGGCTACACCTTC.